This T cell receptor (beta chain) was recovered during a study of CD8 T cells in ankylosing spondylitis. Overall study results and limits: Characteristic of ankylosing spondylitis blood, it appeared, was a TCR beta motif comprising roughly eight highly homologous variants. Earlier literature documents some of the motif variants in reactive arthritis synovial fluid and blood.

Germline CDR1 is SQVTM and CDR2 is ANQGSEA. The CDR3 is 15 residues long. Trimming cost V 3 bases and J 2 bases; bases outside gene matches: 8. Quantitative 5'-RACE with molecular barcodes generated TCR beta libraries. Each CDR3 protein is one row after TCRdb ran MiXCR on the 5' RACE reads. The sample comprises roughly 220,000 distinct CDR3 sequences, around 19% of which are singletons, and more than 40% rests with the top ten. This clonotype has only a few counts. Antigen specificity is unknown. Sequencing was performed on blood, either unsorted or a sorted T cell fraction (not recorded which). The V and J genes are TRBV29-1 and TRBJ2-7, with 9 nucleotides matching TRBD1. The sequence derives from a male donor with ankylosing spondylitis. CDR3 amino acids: CSVEGETGGAYEQYF. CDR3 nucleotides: TGCAGCGTTGAGGGAGAGACAGGGGGGGCCTACGAGCAGTACTTC.